These 2 T cell receptor beta chains share one sample of origin, sequenced in a study of shared clonotypes between healthy human individuals. TCRdb's copy holds only in-frame clones and misses some; the assay was immunoSEQ multiplex PCR. The sample shows some 2.4 million clones, 90% to 95% of them seen only once. The sample consisted of naive CD4+ T cells from PBMCs. The subset denotes: CD45RA+ positively selected. These receptor sequences come from a young man in good health. Some clones in this sample may be carry-over from other donors' samples.

The chain carries TRBV12-5 and TRBJ1-2, with D hard to call. V lost 5 bases and J 7 bases, leaving 11 bases between the germline ends. The CDR3 is 12 residues long. In germline, CDR1 is LGHNT, CDR2 FRNRAP. The CDR3 spells CASGPGKGGYTF. DNA for the CDR3: TGTGCTAGTGGTCCCGGGAAGGGTGGCTACACCTTC.

This chain connects TRBV7-9 to TRBJ1-3; 8 positions match TRBD1. Germline V gene sequence: CDR1 SEHNR, CDR2 FQNEAQ (reference sequence). V lost 5 bases to trimming and J lost 4 bases; unmatched junction nucleotides: 13. The CDR3 length is 17 residues. For the CDR3, the DNA is TGTGCCAGCAGCGCGCGCTCGGGACAGGTTCTGGGAAACACCATATATTTT. Protein sequence: CASSARSGQVLGNTIYF.